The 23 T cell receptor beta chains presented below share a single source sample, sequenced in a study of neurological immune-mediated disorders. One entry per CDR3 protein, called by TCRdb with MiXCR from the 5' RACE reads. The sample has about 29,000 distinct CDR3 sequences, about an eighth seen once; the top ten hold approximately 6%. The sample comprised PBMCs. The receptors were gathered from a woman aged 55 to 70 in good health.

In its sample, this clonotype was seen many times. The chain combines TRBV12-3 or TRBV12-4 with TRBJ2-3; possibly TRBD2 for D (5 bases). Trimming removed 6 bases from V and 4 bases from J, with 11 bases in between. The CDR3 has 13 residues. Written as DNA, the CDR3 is TGTGCCAGCAGCGCTCGCGGGCCAGATACGCAGTATTTT. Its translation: CASSARGPDTQYF.

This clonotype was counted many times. In DNA form, the CDR3 reads TGTGCCAGCAGCTTAGTTGCAGGGGAGAATCAGCCCCAGCATTTT. It codes for CASSLVAGENQPQHF. The rearrangement links TRBV7-2 to TRBJ1-5; D is perhaps TRBD1 (6 bases). The germline gives CDR1 SGHTA, CDR2 FQGNSA. The length of the CDR3 is 15 residues. Trimming removed 1 base at V and 4 bases at J, with 11 bases between.

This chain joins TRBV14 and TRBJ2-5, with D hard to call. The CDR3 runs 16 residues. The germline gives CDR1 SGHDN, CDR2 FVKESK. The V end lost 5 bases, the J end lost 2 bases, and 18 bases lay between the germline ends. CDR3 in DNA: TGTGCCAGCAGCTCATCCACCGGGCCCCCGCAAGAGACCCAGTACTTC. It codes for CASSSSTGPPQETQYF. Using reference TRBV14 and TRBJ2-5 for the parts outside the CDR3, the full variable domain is EAGVTQFPSHSVIEKGQTVTLRCDPISGHDNLYWYRRVMGKEIKFLLHFVKESKQDESGMPNNRFLAERTGGTYSTLKVQPAELEDSGVYFCASSSSTGPPQETQYFGPGTRLLVL.

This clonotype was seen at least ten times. The CDR3 protein is CASSRTMNTEAFF. CDR3 coding DNA: TGTGCCAGCAGCAGGACCATGAACACTGAAGCTTTCTTT. The rearrangement links TRBV7-6 to TRBJ1-1; D gene unclear. V was shortened by 5 bases and J by 0 bases, with 7 bases between the two germline ends. This CDR3 has 13 residues. Germline loops: CDR1 SGHVS, CDR2 FNYEAQ.

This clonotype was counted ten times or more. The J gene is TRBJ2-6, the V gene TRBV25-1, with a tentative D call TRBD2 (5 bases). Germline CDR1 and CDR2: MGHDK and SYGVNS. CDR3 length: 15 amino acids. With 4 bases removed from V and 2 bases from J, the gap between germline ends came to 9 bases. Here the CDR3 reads CASSAAGTGANVLTF. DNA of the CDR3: TGTGCCAGCAGTGCCGCGGGTACTGGGGCCAACGTCCTGACTTTC.

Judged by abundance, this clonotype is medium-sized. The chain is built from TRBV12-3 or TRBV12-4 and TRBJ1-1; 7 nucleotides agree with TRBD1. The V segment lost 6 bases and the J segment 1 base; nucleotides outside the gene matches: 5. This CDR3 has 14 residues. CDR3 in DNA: TGTGCCAGCAGCCAGGACAGGACGAACACTGAAGCTTTCTTT. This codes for CASSQDRTNTEAFF.

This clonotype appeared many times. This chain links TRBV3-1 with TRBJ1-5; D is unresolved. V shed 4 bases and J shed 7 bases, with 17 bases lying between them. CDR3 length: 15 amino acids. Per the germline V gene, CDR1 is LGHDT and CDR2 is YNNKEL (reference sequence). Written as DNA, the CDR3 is TGTGCCAGCAGCCCGCCAGAGGGATCTGGACAGCCCCAGCATTTT. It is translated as CASSPPEGSGQPQHF.

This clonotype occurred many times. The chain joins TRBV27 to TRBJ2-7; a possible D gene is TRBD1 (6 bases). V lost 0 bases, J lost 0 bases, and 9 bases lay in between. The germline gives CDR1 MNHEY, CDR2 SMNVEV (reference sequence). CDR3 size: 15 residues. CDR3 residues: CASSLSLGGSYEQYF. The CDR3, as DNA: TGTGCCAGCAGTTTATCGTTAGGGGGCTCCTACGAGCAGTACTTC.

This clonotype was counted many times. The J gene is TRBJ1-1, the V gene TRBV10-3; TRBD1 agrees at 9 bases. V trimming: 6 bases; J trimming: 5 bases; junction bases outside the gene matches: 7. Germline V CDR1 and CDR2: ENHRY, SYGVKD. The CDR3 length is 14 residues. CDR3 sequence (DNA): TGTGCCATCAGGGGACAGGGTGACGGGACTGAAGCTTTCTTT. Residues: CAIRGQGDGTEAFF.

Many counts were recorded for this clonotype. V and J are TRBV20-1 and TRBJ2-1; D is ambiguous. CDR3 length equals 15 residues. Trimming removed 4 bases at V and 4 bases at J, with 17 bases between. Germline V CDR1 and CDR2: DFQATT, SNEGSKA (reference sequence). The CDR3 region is CSATAREQPYNEQFF. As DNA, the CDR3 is TGCAGTGCTACTGCTAGAGAACAACCTTACAATGAGCAGTTCTTC.

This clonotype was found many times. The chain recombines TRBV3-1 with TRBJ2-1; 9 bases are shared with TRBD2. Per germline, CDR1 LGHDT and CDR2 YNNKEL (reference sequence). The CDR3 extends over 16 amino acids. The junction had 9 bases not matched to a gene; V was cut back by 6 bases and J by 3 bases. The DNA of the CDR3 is TGTGCCAGCAGACAGACGGGAGCGGGGGGCTACAATGAGCAGTTCTTC. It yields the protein CASRQTGAGGYNEQFF.

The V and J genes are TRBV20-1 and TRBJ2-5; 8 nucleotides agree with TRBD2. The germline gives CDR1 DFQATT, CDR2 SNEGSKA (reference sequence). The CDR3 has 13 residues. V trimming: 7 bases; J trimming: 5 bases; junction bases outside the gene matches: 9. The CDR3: CSVSPGLGETQYF. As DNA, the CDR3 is TGCAGTGTATCGCCGGGACTAGGGGAGACCCAGTACTTC.

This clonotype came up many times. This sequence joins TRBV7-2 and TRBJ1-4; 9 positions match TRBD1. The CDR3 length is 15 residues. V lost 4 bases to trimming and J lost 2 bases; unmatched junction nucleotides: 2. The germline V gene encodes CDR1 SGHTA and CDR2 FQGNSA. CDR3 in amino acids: CASSSDRGTNEKLFF. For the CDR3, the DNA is TGTGCCAGCAGCTCGGACAGGGGTACTAATGAAAAACTGTTTTTT.

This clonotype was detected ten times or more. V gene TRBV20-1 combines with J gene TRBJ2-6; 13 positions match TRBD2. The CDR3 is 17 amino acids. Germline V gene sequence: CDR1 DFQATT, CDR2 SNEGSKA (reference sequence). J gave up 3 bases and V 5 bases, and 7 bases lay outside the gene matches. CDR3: CSALSGLAGFGANVLTF. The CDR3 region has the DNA TGCAGTGCTCTGTCGGGACTAGCGGGGTTTGGGGCCAACGTCCTGACTTTC.

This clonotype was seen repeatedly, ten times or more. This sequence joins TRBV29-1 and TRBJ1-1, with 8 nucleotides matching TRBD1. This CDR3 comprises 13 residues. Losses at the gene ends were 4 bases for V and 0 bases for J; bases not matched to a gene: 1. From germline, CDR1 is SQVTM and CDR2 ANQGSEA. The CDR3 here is CSVGTGLNTEAFF. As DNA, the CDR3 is TGCAGCGTTGGGACAGGGCTGAACACTGAAGCTTTCTTT.

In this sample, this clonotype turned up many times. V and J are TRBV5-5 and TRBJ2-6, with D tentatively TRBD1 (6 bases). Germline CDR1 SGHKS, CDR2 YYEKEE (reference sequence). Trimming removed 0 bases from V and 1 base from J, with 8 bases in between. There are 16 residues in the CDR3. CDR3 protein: CASSLVGTSGANVLTF. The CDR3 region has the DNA TGTGCCAGCAGCTTGGTCGGGACATCTGGGGCCAACGTCCTGACTTTC.

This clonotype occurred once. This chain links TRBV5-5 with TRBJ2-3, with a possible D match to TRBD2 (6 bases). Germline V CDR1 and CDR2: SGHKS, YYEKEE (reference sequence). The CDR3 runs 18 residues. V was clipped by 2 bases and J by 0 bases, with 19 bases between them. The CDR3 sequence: CASSLTSCGLPSTDTQYF. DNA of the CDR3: TGTGCCAGCAGCTTAACCAGCTGTGGACTACCTAGCACAGATACGCAGTATTTT. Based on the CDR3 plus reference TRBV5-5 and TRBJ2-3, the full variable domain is DAGVTQSPTHLIKTRGQQVTLRCSPISGHKSVSWYQQVLGQGPQFIFQYYEKEERGRGNFPDRFSARQFPNYSSELNVNALLLGDSALYLCASSLTSCGLPSTDTQYFGPGTRLTVL.

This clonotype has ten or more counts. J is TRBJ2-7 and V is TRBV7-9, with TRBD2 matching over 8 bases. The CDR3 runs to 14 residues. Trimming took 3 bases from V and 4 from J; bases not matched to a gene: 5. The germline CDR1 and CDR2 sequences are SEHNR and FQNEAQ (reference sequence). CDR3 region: CASSFSGGRYEQYF. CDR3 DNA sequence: TGTGCCAGCAGCTTCAGCGGGGGAAGGTACGAGCAGTACTTC.

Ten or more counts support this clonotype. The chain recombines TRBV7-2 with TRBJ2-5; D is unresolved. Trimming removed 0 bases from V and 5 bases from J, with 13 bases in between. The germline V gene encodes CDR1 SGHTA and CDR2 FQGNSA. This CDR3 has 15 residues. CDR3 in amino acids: CASSLAPARWETQYF. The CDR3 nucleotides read TGTGCCAGCAGCTTAGCTCCGGCGAGGTGGGAGACCCAGTACTTC.

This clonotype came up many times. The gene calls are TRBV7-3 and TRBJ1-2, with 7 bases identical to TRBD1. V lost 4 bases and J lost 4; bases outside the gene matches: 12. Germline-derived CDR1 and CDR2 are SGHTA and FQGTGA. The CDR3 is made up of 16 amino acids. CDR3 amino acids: CASSSTPGGGSYGYTF. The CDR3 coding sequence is TGTGCCAGCAGCTCCACCCCTGGAGGGGGCAGCTATGGCTACACCTTC. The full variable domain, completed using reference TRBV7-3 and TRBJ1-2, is GAGVSQTPSNKVTEKGKYVELRCDPISGHTALYWYRQSLGQGPEFLIYFQGTGAADDSGLPNDRFFAVRPEGSVSTLKIQRTERGDSAVYLCASSSTPGGGSYGYTFGSGTRLTVV.

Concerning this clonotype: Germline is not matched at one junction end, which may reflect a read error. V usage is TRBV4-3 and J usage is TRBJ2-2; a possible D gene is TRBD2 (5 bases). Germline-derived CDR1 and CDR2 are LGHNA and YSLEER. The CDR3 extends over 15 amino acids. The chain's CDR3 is CASSQEVLLTGELVF. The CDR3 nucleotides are TGCGCCAGTAGCCAAGAGGTACTACTCACCGGGGAGCTGGTTTTT.

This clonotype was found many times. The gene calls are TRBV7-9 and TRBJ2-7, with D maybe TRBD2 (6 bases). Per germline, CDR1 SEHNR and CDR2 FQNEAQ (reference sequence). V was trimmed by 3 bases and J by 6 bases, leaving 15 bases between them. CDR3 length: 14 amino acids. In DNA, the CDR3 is TGTGCCAGCAGCTTGAGGCGGGGCTCTGGCGAGCAGTACTTC. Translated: CASSLRRGSGEQYF.

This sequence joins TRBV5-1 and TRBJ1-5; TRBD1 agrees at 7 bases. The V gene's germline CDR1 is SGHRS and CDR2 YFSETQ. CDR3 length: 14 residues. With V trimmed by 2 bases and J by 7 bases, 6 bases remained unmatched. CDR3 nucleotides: TGCGCCAGCAGCTTTTATGCAGGGGGACAGCCCCAGCATTTT. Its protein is CASSFYAGGQPQHF.